The 19 T cell receptor beta chains below were found in one sample sequenced in a study of blood T cell repertoires in COVID-19. Produced via immunoSEQ multiplex PCR; TCRdb's table is partial and in-frame only. The sample has 80,000 to 95,000 clones, around four fifths seen once. Input material: peripheral blood. Receptor source: a woman at least 80 years old with acute or convalescent COVID-19.

This clone was detected only a few times. The V and J genes are TRBV7-2 and TRBJ2-7; D not certain. Germline CDR1 and CDR2: SGHTA and FQGNSA. Trimming took 5 bases from V and 5 from J, leaving 16 bases between them. The CDR3 loop spans 14 amino acids. The CDR3 region is CASSPRVRSDEQYF. The CDR3 DNA sequence: TGTGCCAGCAGCCCCCGGGTCCGCAGCGACGAGCAGTACTTC.

This clone is a singleton in its sample. The genes are TRBV21-1 and TRBJ2-7; whether TRBD2, the table's D call, matches the DNA was not checked. TRBV21-1 is listed as a pseudogene. The CDR3 is made up of 15 amino acids. The CDR3 region is CASSNLRPGTYEQYF. In DNA form, the CDR3 reads TGTGCCAGCAGCAATCTGCGGCCGGGAACCTACGAGCAGTACTTC.

The rearrangement joins TRBV18 to TRBJ1-5; no firm D call. This CDR3 contains 15 residues. Trimming took 3 bases from V and 2 from J, leaving 11 bases between them. CDR1 and CDR2 from the germline V gene are KGHSH and LQKENI. The CDR3 coding sequence is TGTGCCAGCTCACCTTCCGGGATGGGCAATCAGCCCCAGCATTTT. Encoded protein: CASSPSGMGNQPQHF.

J is TRBJ1-3 and V is TRBV27; TRBD1 matches 7 bases. CDR1 and CDR2 from the germline V gene are MNHEY and SMNVEV (reference sequence). This CDR3 comprises 16 residues. J was trimmed by 4 bases and V by 2 bases; bases with no gene match: 8. DNA for the CDR3: TGTGCCAGCAGTTTAATTGGCAGGGGGTCAGGAAACACCATATATTTT. Its protein is CASSLIGRGSGNTIYF.

The V and J genes are TRBV19 and TRBJ2-2, with 7 bases fitting TRBD2. Germline lookup yields CDR1 LNHDA and CDR2 SQIVND (reference sequence). This CDR3 contains 15 residues. V was pared by 3 bases and J by 4 bases, with 5 bases of the junction left unmatched. CDR3 residues: CASSMRERITGELFF. CDR3 nucleotide sequence: TGTGCCAGTAGTATGCGGGAGAGAATCACCGGGGAGCTGTTTTTT.

The count of this clone is one. The rearrangement uses TRBV7-9 and TRBJ2-2, with 7 nucleotides matching TRBD1. The CDR3 runs 15 residues. Germline trimming cut 3 bases from V and 2 bases from J; bases unmatched to any gene: 3. Germline V CDR1 and CDR2: SEHNR, FQNEAQ (reference sequence). The CDR3 here is CASSLLGGNTGELFF. DNA of the CDR3: TGTGCCAGCAGCTTGTTAGGGGGCAACACCGGGGAGCTGTTTTTT.

The chain combines TRBV3-1 (or the pseudogene TRBV3-2) with TRBJ1-2, with 9 bases matching TRBD1. V dropped 3 bases and J dropped 3; count of bases not matched to a gene: 11. CDR1 and CDR2 from the germline V gene are LGHDT and YNNKEL (reference sequence). CDR3 size: 17 residues. CDR3 DNA: TGTGCCAGCAGCCATTATGCACAGGGGGCTAAGGACTATGGCTACACCTTC. As protein: CASSHYAQGAKDYGYTF.

This CDR3 is CASSFFGGRMTDTQYF. CDR3 DNA: TGTGCCAGCAGCTTCTTCGGCGGGAGGATGACAGATACGCAGTATTTT. The rearrangement links TRBV7-2 to TRBJ2-3; 8 nucleotides match TRBD2. Germline V gene sequence: CDR1 SGHTA, CDR2 FQGNSA. J was trimmed by 3 bases and V by 3 bases; bases with no gene match: 8. The CDR3 loop spans 16 amino acids.

V usage is TRBV28 and J usage is TRBJ2-2; 9 nucleotides line up with TRBD2. Per the germline V gene, CDR1 is MDHEN and CDR2 is SYDVKM. The CDR3 is 15 amino acids. The trim removed 6 bases at V and 5 bases at J, leaving 7 bases unmatched. CDR3 nucleotides: TGTGCCAGCAGGCTTAGCGGGAGAGGAACCGGGGAGCTGTTTTTT. It is translated as CASRLSGRGTGELFF.

The J gene is TRBJ2-2, the V gene TRBV7-6; 9 bases agree with TRBD1. In germline, CDR1 is SGHVS, CDR2 FNYEAQ. The length of the CDR3 is 18 residues. The ends lost 2 bases at V and 0 bases at J; junction bases unmatched: 7. CDR3 nucleotides: TGTGCCAGCAGCTTAATGGACAGGGGAGAAGCGAACACCGGGGAGCTGTTTTTT. Protein sequence: CASSLMDRGEANTGELFF.

This clone was counted only a few times. The chain links TRBV10-3 to TRBJ1-4; 9 bases agree with TRBD1. The germline V gene encodes CDR1 ENHRY and CDR2 SYGVKD. Trimming at V came to 2 bases and at J to 7 bases, leaving 14 bases not matched to a gene. The CDR3 has 18 amino acids. This CDR3 is CAISENPRDRERGEKLFF. The CDR3 DNA reads TGTGCCATCAGTGAGAACCCCCGGGACAGGGAAAGGGGTGAAAAACTGTTTTTT.

The chain joins TRBV7-2 to TRBJ1-1; 7 bases align to TRBD1. The CDR3 consists of 13 residues. Unmatched junction bases numbered 7, after V lost 1 base and J lost 11 bases. Germline CDR1 is SGHTA and CDR2 is FQGNSA. The chain's CDR3 is CASSLGTRGWAFF. CDR3 sequence (DNA): TGTGCCAGCAGCTTAGGTACCAGGGGGTGGGCTTTCTTT.

This CDR3 is CASSQGGTSGDYEQYF. In DNA form, the CDR3 reads TGTGCCAGCAGTCAAGGAGGGACTAGCGGGGATTACGAGCAGTACTTC. This sequence joins TRBV6-1 and TRBJ2-7; 13 bases are shared with TRBD2. The CDR3 covers 16 residues. CDR1 and CDR2 from the germline V gene are MNHNS and SASEGT. The ends lost 5 bases at V and 4 bases at J; junction bases unmatched: 8.

This CDR3 is CAAQGGTGELFF. The DNA of the CDR3 is TGTGCCGCCCAGGGTGGCACCGGGGAGCTGTTTTTT. The chain employs TRBV28 and TRBJ2-2, with D possibly being TRBD1 (5 bases). V was cut by 11 bases and J by 4 bases, with 11 bases left in between. The germline V gene has CDR1 MDHEN and CDR2 SYDVKM. CDR3 length: 12 amino acids. The variable domain in full, completed from reference TRBV28 and TRBJ2-2, reads DVKVTQSSRYLVKRTGEKVFLECVQDMDHENMFWYRQDPGLGLRLIYFSYDVKMKEKGDIPEGYSVSREKKERFSLILESASTNQTSMYLCAAQGGTGELFFGEGSRLTVL.

The gene calls are TRBV3-1 (or the pseudogene TRBV3-2) and TRBJ2-7; 10 nucleotides line up with TRBD1. Germline V gene lookup returns CDR1 LGHDT and CDR2 YNNKEL (reference sequence). The CDR3 contains 15 residues. Trimming at V came to 4 bases and at J to 6 bases, leaving 9 bases not matched to a gene. The CDR3 sequence: CASSLGDRGWIEQYF. The DNA of the CDR3 is TGTGCCAGCAGCCTTGGGGACAGGGGATGGATCGAGCAGTACTTC.

This chain joins TRBV29-1 and TRBJ1-2; D gene ambiguous. The CDR3 has 14 residues. The germline V and J ends were trimmed by 6 bases and 4 bases, with 18 bases remaining between them. CDR1 is SQVTM and CDR2 is ANQGSEA in the germline V gene. As DNA, the CDR3 is TGCAGCGTCACGGATGGCGCAGGTCGCTATGGCTACACCTTC. Amino acids: CSVTDGAGRYGYTF.

The chain uses TRBV3-1 (or the pseudogene TRBV3-2) and TRBJ1-4; TRBD1 aligns across 10 bases. Trimming at V came to 4 bases and at J to 4 bases, leaving 9 bases not matched to a gene. CDR3 size: 17 residues. Germline V lookup: CDR1 LGHDT, CDR2 YNNKEL (reference sequence). The CDR3 loop reads CASSRGQGGADNEKLFF. Here the CDR3 DNA reads TGTGCCAGCAGCCGCGGACAGGGGGGGGCCGATAATGAAAAACTGTTTTTT.

This clone has only one observation. CDR3 DNA sequence: TGTGCCAGCAGCCCGACCGACGGGACATCCCGAAGGACCATATATTTT. Its protein is CASSPTDGTSRRTIYF. The gene calls are TRBV7-9 and TRBJ1-3, with D possibly TRBD1 on 6 matching bases. Germline values: CDR1 SEHNR, CDR2 FQNEAQ (reference sequence). This CDR3 spans 16 amino acids. V was pared by 5 bases and J by 10 bases, with 24 bases between.

V usage is TRBV10-3 and J usage is TRBJ1-2, with D perhaps TRBD1 (5 bases). V dropped 4 bases and J dropped 14 bases, with 20 bases sitting between them. The CDR3 is 13 amino acids. Germline assignment: CDR1 ENHRY and CDR2 SYGVKD. DNA of the CDR3: TGTGCCATCAGTGCAGGTGGGGGGTCATCGTGGACCTTC. Protein sequence: CAISAGGGSSWTF.